The 23 T cell receptor beta chains given below trace back to one sample, sequenced in a study of blood T cell repertoires in COVID-19. Sequencing was performed with immunoSEQ multiplex PCR; in TCRdb, only in-frame clones are kept and a portion is missing. The data hold roughly 14,000 clones, with approximately 86% observed a single time. Material: peripheral blood. These receptors were collected from a human donor in a cohort sampled during active COVID-19.

The V and J genes are TRBV15 and TRBJ2-5; possibly TRBD2 for D (5 bases). Germline V lookup: CDR1 LNHNV, CDR2 YYDKDF (reference sequence). Deletions cut 4 bases from V and 1 base from J, with 16 bases between. This CDR3 spans 16 amino acids. The CDR3 bases are TGTGCCACCAGCACGAGATCGGACTTCCCCCAAGAGACCCAGTACTTC. It is translated as CATSTRSDFPQETQYF.

This clone was counted between two and nine times. The chain employs TRBV7-2 and TRBJ2-7; the match to TRBD2 covers 12 bases. Trimming removed 4 bases from V and 5 bases from J; junction bases left unmatched: 3. CDR3 length equals 14 residues. Germline values: CDR1 SGHTA, CDR2 FQGNSA. This CDR3 is CASSSTSGGDEQYF. The CDR3 DNA sequence: TGTGCCAGCAGCTCGACTAGCGGGGGAGACGAGCAGTACTTC.

The sample holds one count of this clone. The J gene is TRBJ2-3, the V gene TRBV25-1; 8 nucleotides agree with TRBD2. Germline assignment: CDR1 MGHDK and CDR2 SYGVNS. The CDR3 has 16 residues. The junction had 8 bases not matched to a gene; V was cut back by 1 base and J by 5 bases. This CDR3 reads CASSEFGGGHLDTQYF. DNA for the CDR3: TGTGCCAGCAGTGAATTTGGCGGGGGGCACTTAGATACGCAGTATTTT.

CDR3 residues: CASSFGRGQGFPADEKLFF. DNA for the CDR3: TGTGCCAGCAGCTTCGGCAGAGGACAGGGATTTCCTGCGGATGAAAAACTGTTTTTT. This chain uses TRBV11-2 with TRBJ1-4, with TRBD1 identical over 8 bases. The germline V gene encodes CDR1 SGHAT and CDR2 FQNNGV. The CDR3 has 19 amino acids. V dropped 3 bases and J dropped 6; count of bases not matched to a gene: 18.

The chain joins TRBV27 to TRBJ2-1; D is perhaps TRBD2 (5 bases). Germline CDR1 reads MNHEY; CDR2 reads SMNVEV (reference sequence). The CDR3 sequence is 11 residues long. V was clipped by 6 bases and J by 15 bases, with 15 bases between them. CDR3 DNA: TGTGCCAGCAGCGGGGTAGCGCAAACGTTCTTC. Translation: CASSGVAQTFF.

The chain has TRBV2 and TRBJ1-5; D gene uncertain. CDR3 length equals 15 residues. Looked up from germline, CDR1 is SNHLY and CDR2 is FYNNEI. Trimming removed 5 bases from V and 2 bases from J, with 13 bases in between. CDR3 bases: TGTGCCAGCAGTAGGCAGCTGGAGGGCAATCAGCCCCAGCATTTT. Translating gives CASSRQLEGNQPQHF.

This sequence joins TRBV4-3 and TRBJ2-5, with D tentatively TRBD2 (5 bases). Trimming removed 1 base from V and 5 bases from J, with 17 bases in between. Germline V gives CDR1 LGHNA, CDR2 YSLEER. The CDR3 is made up of 16 amino acids. The CDR3 DNA reads TGCGCCAGCAGCCAAGGACCCTCCCGGGGTGGGGAGACCCAGTACTTC. Protein product: CASSQGPSRGGETQYF.

The rearrangement joins TRBV9 to TRBJ1-6; D remains ambiguous. CDR1 and CDR2 (germline): SGDLS, YYNGEE. Trimming pared 3 bases from V and 0 bases from J, leaving 7 bases between. The CDR3 loop spans 15 amino acids. The CDR3 here is CASSAGSSYNSPLHF. The CDR3 region has the DNA TGTGCCAGCAGCGCCGGGAGCTCCTATAATTCACCCCTCCACTTT.

The chain is built from TRBV29-1 and TRBJ1-5; D is unresolved. Trimming shortened V by 6 bases and J by 1 base, and 13 bases separated the two germline ends. Germline V lookup: CDR1 SQVTM, CDR2 ANQGSEA. This CDR3 comprises 14 residues. In DNA, the CDR3 is TGCAGCGTCCAAAGCGGGAACAGCAATCAGCCCCAGCATTTT. Amino acid sequence: CSVQSGNSNQPQHF. Drawing the rest from reference TRBV29-1 and TRBJ1-5, the complete variable domain is SAVISQKPSRDICQRGTSLTIQCQVDSQVTMMFWYRQQPGQSLTLIATANQGSEATYESGFVIDKFPISRPNLTFSTLTVSNMSPEDSSIYLCSVQSGNSNQPQHFGDGTRLSIL.

The chain uses TRBV4-3 and TRBJ1-3; D may be TRBD1 (5 bases). Germline V gives CDR1 LGHNA, CDR2 YSLEER. Trimming removed 1 base at V and 0 bases at J, with 13 bases between. This CDR3 is 17 amino acids long. DNA of the CDR3: TGCGCCAGCAGCCAAGCGTTCAGGGTGGGCTCTGGAAACACCATATATTTT. Translating gives CASSQAFRVGSGNTIYF.

J is TRBJ2-7 and V is TRBV5-8, with 7 positions matching TRBD1. CDR3 length equals 13 residues. J lost 7 bases, V lost 4 bases, and 8 bases had no gene match. Germline CDR1 and CDR2: SGHTS and YDEGEE. The CDR3 coding sequence is TGTGCCAGCAGCCGGGACAGAACCTCGGAGCAGTACTTC. This codes for CASSRDRTSEQYF.

This chain links TRBV7-9 with TRBJ2-5; TRBD2 matches at 9 bases. The CDR3 contains 16 residues. The V and J ends lost 4 bases and 4 bases, in that order; junction bases with no gene match: 10. In germline, CDR1 is SEHNR, CDR2 FQNEAQ (reference sequence). This chain's CDR3 is CASSSRGTSFGETQYF. CDR3 DNA sequence: TGTGCCAGCAGCTCACGCGGGACTAGCTTCGGAGAGACCCAGTACTTC.

V is TRBV5-4 and J is TRBJ2-5; 9 positions match TRBD2. This CDR3 comprises 15 residues. Germline CDR1 reads SGHNT; CDR2 reads YYREEE (reference sequence). V shed 4 bases, J shed 4 bases, and the junction held 8 bases outside the gene matches. The CDR3: CASSVQAGGSETQYF. Written as DNA, the CDR3 is TGTGCCAGCAGCGTCCAAGCGGGGGGTTCAGAGACCCAGTACTTC.

The chain carries TRBV7-9 and TRBJ2-7; D might be TRBD2 (6 bases). The V and J ends lost 1 base and 1 base respectively, with 17 bases between them. Germline V lookup: CDR1 SEHNR, CDR2 FQNEAQ (reference sequence). This CDR3 region has 17 residues. The chain's CDR3 is CASSLGVGGTRSYEQYF. DNA of the CDR3: TGTGCCAGCAGCTTAGGGGTGGGGGGAACCAGATCCTACGAGCAGTACTTC.

J is TRBJ1-4 and V is TRBV7-2; D not resolved. The germline CDR1 and CDR2 sequences are SGHTA and FQGNSA. The CDR3 is made up of 13 amino acids. Between the trimmed V and J ends, which lost 1 base and 6 bases, there was a span of 6 bases. CDR3 residues: CASSLGADEKLFF. CDR3 bases: TGTGCCAGCAGCTTAGGGGCAGATGAAAAACTGTTTTTT.

The chain links TRBV2 to TRBJ1-4; 10 bases are a match to TRBD1. This CDR3 region has 15 residues. Germline-derived CDR1 and CDR2 are SNHLY and FYNNEI. J lost 7 bases, V lost 7 bases, and 9 bases had no gene match. This CDR3 reads CASITGTGVGEKLFF. DNA of the CDR3: TGTGCCAGCATTACCGGGACAGGGGTTGGTGAAAAACTGTTTTTT. Full variable domain (outside the CDR3, taken from reference TRBV2 and TRBJ1-4): EPEVTQTPSHQVTQMGQEVILRCVPISNHLYFYWYRQILGQKVEFLVSFYNNEISEKSEIFDDQFSVERPDGSNFTLKIRSTKLEDSAMYFCASITGTGVGEKLFFGSGTQLSVL.

V is TRBV5-1 and J is TRBJ2-7, with 8 bases that match TRBD1. The junction had 12 bases not matched to a gene; V was cut back by 1 base and J by 6 bases. This CDR3 spans 16 amino acids. The germline gives CDR1 SGHRS, CDR2 YFSETQ. The DNA for the CDR3 is TGCGCCAGCAGCTTGAATGCAGGGGGCGCCTGGTTCGAGCAGTACTTC. Translation: CASSLNAGGAWFEQYF.

The chain has TRBV3-1 (or the pseudogene TRBV3-2) and TRBJ2-3; the match to TRBD2 covers 8 bases. CDR1 LGHDT and CDR2 YNNKEL come from the germline V gene (reference sequence). The CDR3 covers 17 residues. V dropped 1 base and J dropped 5; count of bases not matched to a gene: 11. The CDR3 here is CASSQGASGGNGDTQYF. The CDR3 coding sequence is TGTGCCAGCAGCCAAGGGGCCAGCGGGGGTAACGGAGATACGCAGTATTTT.

The chain couples TRBV7-3 to TRBJ2-1; the match to TRBD2 covers 12 bases. V lost 2 bases and J lost 4; bases outside the gene matches: 0. The CDR3 consists of 15 residues. Germline CDR1 is SGHTA and CDR2 is FQGTGA. CDR3 amino acids: CASSLGLAGYNEQFF. In DNA, the CDR3 is TGTGCCAGCAGCTTAGGACTAGCGGGATACAATGAGCAGTTCTTC.

This chain joins TRBV2 and TRBJ2-7; 7 bases are shared with TRBD2. V gave up 6 bases and J gave up 5 bases; unmatched junction bases: 1. CDR3 length: 11 amino acids. The germline V gene encodes CDR1 SNHLY and CDR2 FYNNEI. Written as DNA, the CDR3 is TGTGCCAGCAGGGGGAGGGACGAGCAGTACTTC. Protein sequence: CASRGRDEQYF.

The gene calls are TRBV2 and TRBJ2-5, with 12 bases that match TRBD2. CDR1 is SNHLY, CDR2 FYNNEI, per germline. CDR3 length: 17 residues. The J segment lost 2 bases and the V segment lost 11 bases, leaving 15 bases of the junction unmatched. In DNA form, the CDR3 reads TGTGCCTCCTCTAGCGGGGGGGTTAGTTCAATACAAGAGACCCAGTACTTC. It is translated as CASSSGGVSSIQETQYF.

The rearrangement links TRBV11-2 to TRBJ2-7; 9 bases are a match to TRBD1. Germline lookup yields CDR1 SGHAT and CDR2 FQNNGV. The CDR3 sequence is 16 residues long. The V and J ends lost 6 bases and 0 bases, in that order; junction bases with no gene match: 9. In nucleotides, the CDR3 is TGTGCCAGCAGGTCCTTGCGGACAGGGGTCTCCTACGAGCAGTACTTC. Encoded protein: CASRSLRTGVSYEQYF.

CDR3 in DNA: TGTGCCAGCAGCTTGGGGCAGTTTAACTATGGCTACACCTTC. Amino acid sequence: CASSLGQFNYGYTF. The V and J genes are TRBV5-4 and TRBJ1-2; D ambiguous. The CDR3 contains 14 residues. Germline CDR1 is SGHNT and CDR2 is YYREEE (reference sequence). The V end lost 0 bases, the J end lost 1 base, and 7 bases lay between the germline ends.